This T cell receptor (beta chain) was captured by sequencing in a study of shared clonotypes between healthy human individuals. At the level of the study: Participating donors consisted of two women and a few men aged 18 to 49.

This table comes from immunoSEQ multiplex PCR, and its TCRdb copy is limited to in-frame clones, with some not included. In the table there are 450,000 or so clones, around 77% of which are singletons. Every one of the donors was a Caucasian adult that lived in Nashville, Tennessee. General study points: Limitation of the genetic and exposure-history diversity represented came from the few donors.

This clone was recorded once. What it binds is unknown. V shed 1 base, J shed 4 bases, and the junction held 12 bases outside the gene matches. The CDR3 runs 18 residues. Germline CDR1 is SGHTA and CDR2 is FQGNSA. The rearrangement links TRBV7-2 to TRBJ1-5; 8 positions agree with TRBD1. This TCR was sampled from a woman aged 40 to 50 in good health. Some clones in this sample may be carry-over from other donors' samples. Sequencing input: PBMCs. The CDR3 loop is CASSLGTGTGALNQPQHF. The CDR3 nucleotides read TGTGCCAGCAGCTTAGGTACCGGGACAGGCGCCCTAAATCAGCCCCAGCATTTT.